The present T cell receptor (beta chain) was sequenced within a study of blood T cell repertoires in COVID-19. Study-wide context: Recovered participants had two consecutive negative NP/OP PCR tests, healthcare professional clearance, or symptom resolution.

On this clone: This specimen includes other DNA sequences encoding the same CDR3.

Allocation to cohorts depended on clinical history reported by the participants. The V segment lost 1 base and the J segment 0 bases; nucleotides outside the gene matches: 0. CDR3 length equals 15 residues. The germline V gene has CDR1 SGHNT and CDR2 YENEEA. The assay was immunoSEQ multiplex PCR, and TCRdb's table has in-frame clones only and misses some. This sample has 350,000 to 400,000 clones, with around 87% found just once. The gene calls are TRBV11-3 and TRBJ2-1; TRBD2 matches 7 bases. This sequence originates from a middle-aged man in a cohort exposed to, infected with or recovered from COVID-19 (not recorded which). The sample taken for sequencing was PBMCs or T cells enriched from blood (not recorded which). The DNA for the CDR3 is TGTGCCAGCAGCTTAGGCGGGAGCTCCTACAATGAGCAGTTCTTC. This sequence encodes CASSLGGSSYNEQFF.